What follows is one T cell receptor beta chain and its context. Its specificity is not known. These data are taken from a study of cytomegalovirus exposure and HLA in healthy donors. A multiplex PCR was run with 60 Vbeta primers and 13 Jbeta primers. Generated by immunoSEQ multiplex PCR, the TCRdb table keeps only in-frame clones and is missing some. This table lists roughly 220,000 clones. Notes on the study in general: The study put 150 or so TCR beta chains on its list as cytomegalovirus-associated.

CDR3 length: 12 residues. V was trimmed by 0 bases and J by 4 bases, leaving 7 bases between them. From germline, CDR1 is GTSNPN and CDR2 SVGIG (reference sequence). The source is a girl aged 2 to 9 in good health and CMV-seropositive. What was sequenced was PBMCs. This rearrangement joins TRBV30 to TRBJ2-7; tentatively, D is TRBD1 (5 bases). In nucleotides, the CDR3 is TGTGCCTGGAGTGTAAGGGGTTACGAGCAGTACTTC. This codes for CAWSVRGYEQYF.